The 15 T cell receptor beta chains reported below all come from one sample, sequenced in a study of blood T cells in healthy people across ages. Together with a sample-barcoded 5' primer, a J-beta primer mix was included in a second PCR lasting roughly 6 to 12 cycles. MiXCR was run by TCRdb on the 5' RACE reads, yielding one entry per CDR3 protein. The sample lists hundreds of thousands of distinct CDR3 sequences, more than 40% seen once, with about a fifth in the top ten. The sequencing sample was made of blood. These TCRs come from a man between 60 and 75 years old in good health.

For this clonotype: With a much larger clone just one base away, this may be a read error. For the CDR3, the DNA is TGTGCCACCACAAGTAGGCCACCCGGCGAGCAGTTCTTC. Translating gives CATTSRPPGEQFF. The V gene is TRBV10-3, the J gene TRBJ2-1; D unclear. Trimming left V 10 bases short and J 10 bases short, with 20 bases between. CDR3 length: 13 residues. Germline V gives CDR1 ENHRY, CDR2 SYGVKD.

This clonotype was seen more than once but under ten times. The V call is TRBV7-9, the J call TRBJ2-5; D is possibly TRBD2 (5 bases). The J call could be wrong; TRBJ2-7 is a better fit for the DNA end. The CDR3 loop spans 18 amino acids. Germline assignment: CDR1 SEHNR and CDR2 FQNEAQ (reference sequence). Written as DNA, the CDR3 is TGTGCCAGCAGCTTAGCTCCTCCCCGGGGTAACTCCCCCTACGAGCAGTACTTC. Translation: CASSLAPPRGNSPYEQYF.

About this clonotype: Its ends do not fully match the called genes, so a read error is possible. The genes are TRBV7-2 and TRBJ1-1; 11 bases are shared with TRBD1. Germline lookup yields CDR1 SGHTA and CDR2 FQGNSA. The length of the CDR3 is 13 residues. DNA of the CDR3: TGTGTCAGCAGCTTAGAGCGGGACAGGGGGGCTTTCTTT. It codes for CVSSLERDRGAFF.

This clonotype was detected only once. This chain joins TRBV5-1 and TRBJ2-1; TRBD2 agrees at 16 bases. The J call may not be correct, given that the DNA end is closer to TRBJ2-7. Germline lookup yields CDR1 SGHRS and CDR2 YFSETQ. CDR3 length: 16 amino acids. CDR3 nucleotide sequence: TGCGCCAGCAGCACCTCCGGGACTAGCGGGGGGGATGAGCAGTACTTC. Translated, it gives CASSTSGTSGGDEQYF.

About this clonotype itself: This sequence may be a read error, since a much larger clone differs from it by one base. V gene TRBV4-3 combines with J gene TRBJ2-3; 8 bases map to TRBD2. Germline CDR1 reads LGHNA; CDR2 reads YSLEER. This CDR3 spans 17 amino acids. The CDR3 bases are TGCACCAGCAGCCATGACGGACTAGCAGATTTTACAGATACGCAGTATTTT. This gives the protein CTSSHDGLADFTDTQYF.

The J gene is TRBJ2-7, the V gene TRBV7-9; D tentatively fits TRBD1 or TRBD2 (6 bases each). With 1 base removed from V and 6 bases from J, the gap between germline ends came to 13 bases. The germline gives CDR1 SEHNR, CDR2 FQNEAQ (reference sequence). This CDR3 has 14 amino acids. The CDR3 loop is CASSLVGGGLEQYF. CDR3 in DNA: TGTGCCAGCAGCTTAGTCGGTGGGGGGCTCGAGCAGTACTTC.

V gene TRBV5-1 combines with J gene TRBJ2-4, with D perhaps TRBD2 (5 bases). Germline V gene lookup returns CDR1 SGHRS and CDR2 YFSETQ. V was cut by 5 bases and J by 9 bases, with 12 bases left in between. The CDR3 has 12 amino acids. In DNA, the CDR3 is TGCGCCAGCAGATACGGAGAGGGCATTCAGTACTTC. Translation gives CASRYGEGIQYF.

In this sample, this clonotype turned up a few times. V usage is TRBV6-2 or TRBV6-3 and J usage is TRBJ2-7; D is possibly TRBD1 (6 bases). The CDR3 runs to 14 residues. V lost 7 bases and J lost 2, with 15 bases in between. The germline CDR1 and CDR2 sequences are MNHEY and SVGEGT. The CDR3: CASKGTGLTYEQYF. The CDR3 coding sequence is TGTGCCAGCAAAGGAACAGGGCTGACCTACGAGCAGTACTTC.

The genes are TRBV5-4 and TRBJ2-7; tentatively, D is TRBD1 or TRBD2 (5 bases each). CDR3 size: 13 residues. CDR1 and CDR2 from the germline V gene are SGHNT and YYREEE (reference sequence). Trimming took off 0 bases at V and 6 bases at J, with 10 bases between the two ends. The CDR3 bases are TGTGCCAGCAGCTTGGCGGGGACGGGCGAGCAGTACTTC. Amino acid sequence: CASSLAGTGEQYF.

The chain combines TRBV7-2 with TRBJ2-2, with TRBD1 as a possible D gene (6 bases). Trimming pared 5 bases from V and 6 bases from J, leaving 13 bases between. The CDR3 runs to 14 residues. CDR1 and CDR2 (germline): SGHTA, FQGNSA. This chain's CDR3 is CASSLGHRAGELFF. As DNA, the CDR3 is TGTGCCAGCAGCCTGGGACACCGGGCCGGGGAGCTGTTTTTT.

There are a few counts of this clonotype. The chain combines TRBV6-6 with TRBJ2-7; D ambiguous. V dropped 0 bases and J dropped 5 bases, with 8 bases sitting between them. This CDR3 has 13 amino acids. Germline V gives CDR1 MNHNY, CDR2 SVGAGI (reference sequence). DNA of the CDR3: TGTGCCAGCAGTTACTCCCTCCTCAACGAGCAGTACTTC. It codes for CASSYSLLNEQYF.

This clonotype was counted only a few times. V usage is TRBV4-3 and J usage is TRBJ2-1; 11 nucleotides align to TRBD2. Germline trimming cut 0 bases from V and 0 bases from J; bases unmatched to any gene: 7. The CDR3 covers 19 residues. Germline V gene data show CDR1 as LGHNA and CDR2 as YSLEER. CDR3 bases: TGCGCCAGCAGCCAAGATACTAGCGGGGGCCTTAGCTCCTACAATGAGCAGTTCTTC. Its protein is CASSQDTSGGLSSYNEQFF.

This clonotype occurred many times. Sequence at one end of the junction differs from germline and may be a read error. V and J are TRBV5-1 and TRBJ2-3, with D uncertain. The CDR3 is 12 amino acids. The germline gives CDR1 SGHRS, CDR2 YFSETQ. The CDR3 sequence: CASSLNGDTQYF. As DNA, the CDR3 is TGTGCCAGCAGCTTAAACGGGGATACGCAGTATTTT.

This clonotype was seen a few times. This chain links TRBV27 with TRBJ2-1; 9 positions agree with TRBD1. The J segment lost 6 bases and the V segment lost 6 bases, leaving 12 bases of the junction unmatched. The CDR3 spans 16 residues. The germline V gene has CDR1 MNHEY and CDR2 SMNVEV (reference sequence). The CDR3 region is CASSPFPGTGTNEQFF. CDR3 DNA sequence: TGTGCCAGCAGCCCTTTTCCCGGGACAGGGACCAATGAGCAGTTCTTC.

This clonotype has a single count. This CDR3 is CASSAGGVRETQYF. DNA for the CDR3: TGTGCCAGCAGTGCGGGCGGGGTACGGGAGACCCAGTACTTC. The chain recombines TRBV12-3 or TRBV12-4 with TRBJ2-5; perhaps TRBD2 as D (6 bases). V lost 5 bases, J lost 5 bases, and 15 bases lay in between. The length of the CDR3 is 14 residues.